This entry lists 20 T cell receptor beta chains sequenced from one sample in a study of yellow fever vaccine responses in identical twins. Via MiXCR, TCRdb re-called the RT-PCR reads, giving one row per CDR3 protein. The sample lists some 5,000 distinct CDR3 sequences; 65% to 80% were seen once. The source was T cells from blood (PBMCs), unsorted or a sorted subset (not recorded which), collected before or after yellow fever vaccination (not recorded which). Every receptor here comes from a woman aged 18-29 years who received the yellow fever vaccine.

The V and J genes are TRBV2 and TRBJ2-7; 8 bases align to TRBD1. The CDR3 totals 14 residues. The V segment lost 4 bases and the J segment 0 bases; nucleotides outside the gene matches: 2. Germline-derived CDR1 and CDR2 are SNHLY and FYNNEI. The DNA for the CDR3 is TGTGCCAGCAGTGGACAGGGGAGCTCCTACGAGCAGTACGTC. Encoded protein: CASSGQGSSYEQYV.

The chain is built from TRBV20-1 and TRBJ1-1; no reliable D call. Germline lookup yields CDR1 DFQATT and CDR2 SNEGSKA (reference sequence). This CDR3 contains 14 residues. Trimming stripped 5 bases from V and 0 bases from J, with 13 bases between. CDR3 nucleotides: TGCAGTGCTGGCCCGGTCCGAATGAACACTGAAGCTTTCTTT. Its translation: CSAGPVRMNTEAFF.

The chain carries TRBV29-1 and TRBJ1-1; D not resolved. The CDR3 length is 10 residues. Germline CDR1 and CDR2: SQVTM and ANQGSEA. V gave up 1 base and J gave up 11 bases, with 8 bases separating them. The CDR3 nucleotides read TGCAGCGTTGAAGTAGGTAGCGCTTTCTTT. The encoded protein is CSVEVGSAFF.

This sequence joins TRBV18 and TRBJ1-1; D is uncertain. Per germline, CDR1 KGHSH and CDR2 LQKENI. The CDR3 has 14 amino acids. The V and J ends lost 3 bases and 1 base respectively, with 9 bases between them. The CDR3 sequence is CASSPAGKNTEAFF. DNA for the CDR3: TGTGCCAGCTCACCGGCGGGTAAGAACACTGAAGCTTTCTTT.

The chain has TRBV7-6 and TRBJ2-5; 12 nucleotides line up with TRBD1. V shed 0 bases and J 5 bases; nucleotides not matched to a gene: 4. Germline V lookup: CDR1 SGHVS, CDR2 FNYEAQ. The CDR3 has 16 amino acids. CDR3 sequence: CASSLAGQGAGETQYF. CDR3 nucleotide sequence: TGTGCCAGCAGCTTAGCGGGACAGGGGGCAGGGGAGACCCAGTACTTC.

CDR3 DNA sequence: TGTGCCAGCAGTGAGGACTATGCCCAGTACTTC. Its translation: CASSEDYAQYF. The chain has TRBV6-1 and TRBJ2-5, with a possible D match to TRBD2 (6 bases). With 3 bases removed from V and 9 bases from J, the gap between germline ends came to 8 bases. The CDR3 covers 11 residues. CDR1 MNHNS and CDR2 SASEGT come from the germline V gene.

This chain connects TRBV28 to TRBJ1-5; D is uncertain. Germline V gives CDR1 MDHEN, CDR2 SYDVKM. This CDR3 is built from 17 residues. V lost 3 bases and J 4 bases, leaving 19 bases between the germline ends. The CDR3 loop is CASSFLDLGRLNQPQHF. In DNA form, the CDR3 reads TGTGCCAGCAGTTTCCTTGACCTCGGGCGGTTAAATCAGCCCCAGCATTTT.

This clonotype was detected only a few times. This chain uses TRBV11-3 with TRBJ2-1, with D perhaps matching TRBD2 (5 bases). The CDR3 covers 15 residues. Germline CDR1 SGHNT, CDR2 YENEEA. Trimming removed 2 bases from V and 0 bases from J, with 8 bases in between. CDR3 loop: CASSLKADSYNEQFF. Written as DNA, the CDR3 is TGTGCCAGCAGCTTAAAAGCGGACTCCTACAATGAGCAGTTCTTC. The full variable domain, rest sourced from reference TRBV11-3 and TRBJ2-1, is EAGVVQSPRYKIIEKKQPVAFWCNPISGHNTLYWYLQNLGQGPELLIRYENEEAVDDSQLPKDRFSAERLKGVDSTLKIQPAELGDSAVYLCASSLKADSYNEQFFGPGTRLTVL.

J is TRBJ2-2 and V is TRBV24-1; weak D call: TRBD1 (6 bases). V gave up 5 bases and J gave up 3 bases, with 12 bases separating them. There are 15 residues in the CDR3. Germline assignment: CDR1 KGHDR and CDR2 SFDVKD. The CDR3 DNA follows: TGTGCCACCAGTGCTGGGACAATTCACACCGGGGAGCTGTTTTTT. Protein sequence: CATSAGTIHTGELFF.

CDR3 sequence (DNA): TGTGCCACCACCAAGGGTAGACTCAATCAGCCCCAGCATTTT. It specifies CATTKGRLNQPQHF. The chain couples TRBV15 to TRBJ1-5; D gene uncertain. CDR1 LNHNV and CDR2 YYDKDF come from the germline V gene (reference sequence). There are 14 residues in the CDR3. Trimming cost V 7 bases and J 3 bases, with 13 bases left between them.

The chain employs TRBV15 and TRBJ2-1, with 13 bases fitting TRBD2. The germline CDR1 and CDR2 sequences are LNHNV and YYDKDF (reference sequence). The CDR3 sequence is 15 residues long. Losses at the gene ends were 4 bases for V and 7 bases for J; bases not matched to a gene: 4. CDR3 nucleotides: TGTGCCACCAGCACCGGACTAGCGGGGGTGAATGAGCAGTTCTTC. Encoded protein: CATSTGLAGVNEQFF. Full variable domain (remainder filled in from reference TRBV15 and TRBJ2-1): DAMVIQNPRYQVTQFGKPVTLSCSQTLNHNVMYWYQQKSSQAPKLLFHYYDKDFNNEADTPDNFQSRRPNTSFCFLDIRSPGLGDTAMYLCATSTGLAGVNEQFFGPGTRLTVL.

This chain links TRBV20-1 with TRBJ2-3; unclear D gene. Germline CDR1 is DFQATT and CDR2 is SNEGSKA (reference sequence). Trimming shortened V by 0 bases and J by 6 bases, and 10 bases separated the two germline ends. The CDR3 has 13 residues. CDR3 sequence: CSARDPRLDTQYF. CDR3 in DNA: TGCAGTGCTAGAGACCCAAGGTTGGATACGCAGTATTTT.

The V and J genes are TRBV6-4 and TRBJ2-1, with no clear D. Germline lookup yields CDR1 MRHNA and CDR2 SNTAGT. The CDR3 runs to 13 residues. Trimming stripped 3 bases from V and 4 bases from J, with 7 bases between. The CDR3 DNA sequence: TGTGCCAGCAGTGATCAGGAGTACAATGAGCAGTTCTTC. This sequence encodes CASSDQEYNEQFF.

This clonotype was counted a single time. The genes are TRBV20-1 and TRBJ1-5; the match to TRBD1 covers 9 bases. V shed 3 bases, J shed 8 bases, and the junction held 8 bases outside the gene matches. The germline V gene has CDR1 DFQATT and CDR2 SNEGSKA (reference sequence). This CDR3 comprises 14 residues. The CDR3 region has the DNA TGCAGTGCTAGCCCCGGACAGGGGTGGGAGCCCCAGCATTTT. It translates to CSASPGQGWEPQHF.

This clonotype has more than one count but fewer than ten. The V gene is TRBV11-3, the J gene TRBJ2-7; possibly TRBD1 or TRBD2 for D (5 bases each). The germline gives CDR1 SGHNT, CDR2 YENEEA. V lost 1 base, J lost 1 base, and 8 bases lay in between. This CDR3 contains 14 residues. The CDR3 sequence: CASSLGDLSYEQYF. The CDR3 DNA is TGTGCCAGCAGCTTAGGGGACCTATCCTACGAGCAGTACTTC.

This rearrangement joins TRBV7-7 to TRBJ1-1; no firm D call. V lost 5 bases, J lost 0 bases, and 7 bases lay in between. The CDR3 contains 13 residues. The germline gives CDR1 SSHAT, CDR2 FNYEAQ (reference sequence). Here the CDR3 DNA reads TGTGCCAGCAGCGAAACAGTGAACACTGAAGCTTTCTTT. Amino acid sequence: CASSETVNTEAFF.

The chain is built from TRBV5-6 and TRBJ2-7; 8 bases agree with TRBD1. There are 17 residues in the CDR3. Germline V gives CDR1 SGHDT, CDR2 YYEEEE. The J segment lost 3 bases and the V segment lost 4 bases, leaving 15 bases of the junction unmatched. CDR3 residues: CASSSIGGQGARYEQYV. DNA for the CDR3: TGTGCCAGCAGCAGCATTGGAGGGCAGGGGGCGCGCTACGAGCAGTACGTC.

The chain is built from TRBV29-1 and TRBJ2-7; D is unresolved. In germline, CDR1 is SQVTM, CDR2 ANQGSEA. V lost 2 bases and J 6 bases, leaving 11 bases between the germline ends. The CDR3 is made up of 12 amino acids. The CDR3: CSVEYASSEQYF. The CDR3 region has the DNA TGCAGCGTTGAATACGCGTCGTCCGAGCAGTACTTC.

This clonotype was detected only once. The chain couples TRBV5-6 to TRBJ1-1, with D possibly matching TRBD1 (6 bases). The CDR3 is 13 residues long. With 4 bases removed from V and 5 bases from J, the gap between germline ends came to 12 bases. Germline CDR1 reads SGHDT; CDR2 reads YYEEEE. As DNA, the CDR3 is TGTGCCAGCAGCCGACAGGCTGGAACTGAAGCTTTCTTT. Translation: CASSRQAGTEAFF.

The chain uses TRBV6-2 or TRBV6-3 and TRBJ2-1, with D unresolved. The CDR3 is made up of 13 amino acids. Germline lookup yields CDR1 MNHEY and CDR2 SVGEGT. Trimming shortened V by 2 bases and J by 3 bases, and 5 bases separated the two germline ends. In DNA form, the CDR3 reads TGTGCCAGCAGTTACAGTAACTACAATGAGCAGTTCTTC. Amino acid sequence: CASSYSNYNEQFF.